These 13 T cell receptor beta chains originate from one sample sequenced in a study of early T cells in non-severe SARS-CoV-2 infection (dated by TCRdb to the early 2020s). Library preparation employed 5' RACE. The run used a NextSeq 500. Starting from the raw public reads, TCRdb applied fastp trimming at Q25, assembled clones with MiXCR and retained in-frame beta chains. Rows with one shared CDR3 protein collapse into an entry with the most common genes and DNA. The sample yields 50,000 or so distinct CDR3 sequences; approximately 12% were counted once. The leading ten clones occupy more than 9% of the sample. Sequences were obtained from whole blood. The receptors were sampled from an adult who was a healthcare worker with PCR-confirmed SARS-CoV-2 infection or an uninfected control (not recorded which).

This clonotype was counted ten times or more. This sequence joins TRBV19 and TRBJ1-2; D is perhaps TRBD1 (5 bases). With 4 bases removed from V and 3 bases from J, the gap between germline ends came to 12 bases. The CDR3 consists of 14 residues. Per germline, CDR1 LNHDA and CDR2 SQIVND (reference sequence). The CDR3 spells CASSTRDGYYGYTF. For the CDR3, the DNA is TGTGCCAGTAGTACTAGGGACGGCTACTATGGCTACACCTTC.

The chain links TRBV24-1 to TRBJ2-3; a possible D gene is TRBD1 (5 bases). CDR3 size: 13 residues. V lost 3 bases, J lost 9 bases, and 12 bases lay in between. Germline loops: CDR1 KGHDR, CDR2 SFDVKD. Here the CDR3 reads CATSDPGRQTQYF. The CDR3 DNA reads as TGTGCCACCAGTGATCCTGGTCGACAGACGCAGTATTTT.

This clonotype was observed many times. This chain links TRBV20-1 with TRBJ2-1, with TRBD2 matching over 9 bases. The CDR3 covers 15 residues. V was clipped by 1 base and J by 4 bases; unmatched bases: 5. CDR1 and CDR2 (germline): DFQATT, SNEGSKA (reference sequence). CDR3 sequence: CSARGATSGYNEQFF. The DNA of the CDR3 is TGCAGTGCTAGAGGAGCGACTAGCGGTTACAATGAGCAGTTCTTC.

The rearrangement joins TRBV30 to TRBJ2-7, with 8 bases aligning to TRBD2. The CDR3 spans 16 residues. Per germline, CDR1 GTSNPN and CDR2 SVGIG (reference sequence). With 2 bases clipped from V and 5 bases from J, the junction kept 14 bases outside the gene matches. The CDR3: CAWSKPILSGSHEQYF. The CDR3 nucleotides are TGTGCCTGGAGTAAACCCATTTTAAGCGGGAGTCACGAGCAGTACTTC.

The chain has TRBV12-3 or TRBV12-4 and TRBJ1-2; TRBD1 matches at 9 bases. J was trimmed by 5 bases and V by 6 bases; bases with no gene match: 4. The length of the CDR3 is 13 residues. The CDR3 spells CASRSTGGYGYTF. CDR3 nucleotides: TGTGCCAGCAGATCGACAGGGGGGTATGGCTACACCTTC.

This clonotype was observed at least ten times. The V call is TRBV12-3 or TRBV12-4, the J call TRBJ1-3; tentative D call: TRBD1 (5 bases). Trimming removed 1 base at V and 2 bases at J, with 12 bases between. The CDR3 length is 16 residues. CDR3 region: CASSLEAGSPGNTIYF. CDR3 DNA sequence: TGTGCCAGCAGTTTAGAGGCAGGGAGCCCTGGAAACACCATATATTTT.

At least ten counts were recorded for this clonotype. J is TRBJ2-1 and V is TRBV6-1; 10 nucleotides match TRBD2. After removal of 6 bases from V and 9 bases from J, the junction contained 5 bases not matched to a gene. CDR1 and CDR2 from the germline V gene are MNHNS and SASEGT. There are 13 residues in the CDR3. CDR3 protein: CASRTSGLVEQFF. CDR3 DNA: TGTGCCAGCAGGACTAGCGGGTTGGTTGAGCAGTTCTTC.

This rearrangement joins TRBV6-1 to TRBJ2-6; either TRBD1 or TRBD2 may supply D (5 bases each). Trimming shortened V by 9 bases and J by 0 bases, and 21 bases separated the two germline ends. The CDR3 loop spans 18 amino acids. CDR1 is MNHNS, CDR2 SASEGT, per germline. CDR3 loop: CARHNFGTVDSGANVLTF. DNA of the CDR3: TGTGCCAGACACAATTTCGGGACGGTCGACTCTGGGGCCAACGTCCTGACTTTC.

This clonotype was seen many times. J is TRBJ1-1 and V is TRBV6-4; no reliable D call. This CDR3 comprises 14 residues. Trimming stripped 0 bases from V and 1 base from J, with 6 bases between. Germline CDR1 and CDR2: MRHNA and SNTAGT. In nucleotides, the CDR3 is TGTGCCAGCAGTGACTCGTCCAAGAACACTGAAGCTTTCTTT. Its translation: CASSDSSKNTEAFF.

V and J are TRBV7-6 and TRBJ1-1, with 7 bases matching TRBD1. V shed 5 bases and J 0 bases; nucleotides not matched to a gene: 9. CDR1 SGHVS and CDR2 FNYEAQ come from the germline V gene. The CDR3 spans 16 residues. The CDR3 bases are TGTGCCAGCAGCCTGAGAGATGGGACAGTGAACACTGAAGCTTTCTTT. Its translation: CASSLRDGTVNTEAFF.

This clonotype turned up a few times. This rearrangement joins TRBV3-1 to TRBJ1-6, with D unclear. Germline CDR1 and CDR2: LGHDT and YNNKEL (reference sequence). The CDR3 contains 15 residues. V was cut by 1 base and J by 7 bases, with 11 bases left in between. The CDR3 loop is CASSQVGSGNSPLHF. The CDR3 coding sequence is TGTGCCAGCAGCCAAGTAGGTTCCGGCAATTCACCCCTCCACTTT.

This clonotype was recorded many times. This chain uses TRBV6-6 with TRBJ2-1; a weak D match, TRBD2 (6 bases). The CDR3 extends over 16 amino acids. CDR1 and CDR2 (germline): MNHNY, SVGAGI (reference sequence). V was shortened by 6 bases and J by 8 bases, with 23 bases between the two germline ends. This chain's CDR3 is CASSPLGGREIDEQFF. The DNA for the CDR3 is TGTGCCAGCAGCCCCCTTGGAGGGCGTGAGATCGATGAGCAGTTCTTC.

This sequence joins TRBV4-1 and TRBJ2-3, with 7 bases aligning to TRBD1. This CDR3 has 15 residues. Germline trimming cut 6 bases from V and 1 base from J; bases unmatched to any gene: 7. CDR1 is MGHRA and CDR2 is YSYEKL in the germline V gene. The CDR3 loop is CASRKTGFGTDTQYF. CDR3 nucleotides: TGCGCCAGCAGAAAGACAGGGTTTGGCACAGATACGCAGTATTTT.